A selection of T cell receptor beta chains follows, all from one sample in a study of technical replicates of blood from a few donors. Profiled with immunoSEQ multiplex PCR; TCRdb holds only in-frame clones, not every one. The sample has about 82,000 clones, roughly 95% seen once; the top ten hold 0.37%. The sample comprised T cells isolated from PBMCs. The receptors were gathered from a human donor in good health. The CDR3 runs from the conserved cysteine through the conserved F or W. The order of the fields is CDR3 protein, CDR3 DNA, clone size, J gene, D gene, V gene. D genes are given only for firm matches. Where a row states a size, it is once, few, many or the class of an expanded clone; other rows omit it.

CASSRTSGSDEQFF,TGTGCCAGTAGTAGGACTAGCGGGAGCGATGAGCAGTTCTTC,NA,TRBJ2-1,TRBD2,TRBV19
CASSLLGQSNQPQHF,TGTGCCAGCAGTCTCCTGGGACAGAGCAATCAGCCCCAGCATTTT,NA,TRBJ1-5,TRBD1,TRBV27
CASSITGVQPQHF,TGTGCCAGCAGTATAACAGGGGTCCAGCCCCAGCATTTT,NA,TRBJ1-5,TRBD1,TRBV27
CASSLDSNTEAFF,TGTGCCAGCAGCCTTGACAGCAACACTGAAGCTTTCTTT,NA,TRBJ1-1,NA,TRBV7-6
CASSLPGRETQYF,TGTGCCAGCAGTTTACCGGGAAGGGAGACCCAGTACTTC,once,TRBJ2-5,NA,TRBV28
CASISERAGELFF,TGTGCCAGCATCTCGGAGAGGGCCGGGGAGCTGTTTTTT,NA,TRBJ2-2,NA,TRBV6-6
CASSFSGTEAFF,TGTGCCAGCAGCTTTTCAGGCACTGAAGCTTTCTTT,NA,TRBJ1-1,NA,TRBV7-9
CASRIQVMNTEAFF,TGTGCCAGCAGAATACAGGTCATGAACACTGAAGCTTTCTTT,once,TRBJ1-1,NA,TRBV27
CASSLGQGAPNYGYTF,TGTGCCAGCAGCCTGGGACAGGGGGCTCCTAACTATGGCTACACCTTC,NA,TRBJ1-2,TRBD1,TRBV7-2
CASSPTDSNTEAFF,TGTGCCAGCAGCCCTACGGACAGCAACACTGAAGCTTTCTTT,NA,TRBJ1-1,NA,TRBV7-3
CASSDTANTGELFF,TGTGCCAGCAGTGACACAGCGAACACCGGGGAGCTGTTTTTT,NA,TRBJ2-2,NA,TRBV6-4
CASLEGGPYNEQFF,TGTGCCAGTCTAGAAGGGGGCCCCTACAATGAGCAGTTCTTC,NA,TRBJ2-1,TRBD1,TRBV28
CASSTTGTSTFEQYF,TGTGCCAGCAGCACTACCGGGACTAGCACTTTCGAGCAGTACTTC,NA,TRBJ2-7,TRBD2,TRBV9
CASRAGPTYEQYF,TGTGCCAGCAGAGCGGGGCCAACCTACGAGCAGTACTTC,NA,TRBJ2-7,TRBD2,TRBV5-4
CASRALRQGLTEAFF,TGTGCCAGCAGAGCCTTAAGACAGGGTCTGACTGAAGCTTTCTTT,NA,TRBJ1-1,TRBD1,TRBV7-8
CAISESGPGQLTTDTQYF,TGTGCCATCAGTGAGTCCGGTCCAGGACAGTTGACCACAGATACGCAGTATTTT,NA,TRBJ2-3,NA,TRBV10-3
CASSLRGSDQETQYF,TGTGCCAGCAGCTTAAGAGGCAGCGACCAAGAGACCCAGTACTTC,NA,TRBJ2-5,NA,TRBV7-3
CASSQEGGPDTEAFF,TGCGCCAGCAGCCAAGAAGGGGGACCTGACACTGAAGCTTTCTTT,NA,TRBJ1-1,NA,TRBV4-3
CASSAGTSGRAANEQFF,TGCGCCAGCAGTGCCGGGACTAGCGGGAGGGCCGCCAATGAGCAGTTCTTC,NA,TRBJ2-1,TRBD2,TRBV10-1
CATSGDRGPGTEAFF,TGTGCCACCAGCGGGGACAGGGGGCCGGGCACTGAAGCTTTCTTT,NA,TRBJ1-1,TRBD1,TRBV15
CASSEYRPEAFF,TGCGCCAGCAGTGAGTATCGTCCCGAAGCTTTCTTT,NA,TRBJ1-1,NA,TRBV10-2
CAWSLQGDTEAFF,TGTGCCTGGAGTCTACAGGGGGATACTGAAGCTTTCTTT,once,TRBJ1-1,TRBD1,TRBV30
CASSSVPISRPGELFF,TGTGCCAGCAGCTCAGTCCCGATAAGCAGGCCCGGGGAGCTGTTTTTT,NA,TRBJ2-2,NA,TRBV11-2
CASSLRRTGDNNEQFF,TGTGCCAGCAGTTTGCGTCGGACAGGGGATAACAATGAGCAGTTCTTC,NA,TRBJ2-1,TRBD1,TRBV27
CASSLAVIGETQYF,TGTGCCAGCAGCTTGGCCGTTATCGGAGAGACCCAGTACTTC,NA,TRBJ2-5,NA,TRBV5-4
CASSSTGITSEKLFF,TGTGCCAGCAGCTCAACAGGGATCACTTCGGAAAAACTGTTTTTT,once,TRBJ1-4,NA,TRBV5-8